The count of the clone carrying this T cell receptor (beta chain) is one. Antigen unknown. Germline CDR1 MGHRA, CDR2 YSYEKL. CDR3 length: 15 amino acids. V was clipped by 6 bases and J by 2 bases; unmatched bases: 8. These data belong to a study of T cell responses to AZD1222 COVID-19 vaccine. Broader study findings: The study sampled repertoires only after the peak T cell response. Receipt of two AZD1222 doses was followed by a rise in Spike-specific TCR breadth and depth. Among vaccine-associated CD4 TCRs, coverage spanned spike, with dominance at 160-218 and 743-854.

This table comes from immunoSEQ multiplex PCR, and its TCRdb copy is limited to in-frame clones, with some not included. The sample has around 120,000 clones; more than 75% are singletons. The sequence derives from an adult in good health. The specimen comprised peripheral blood, sampled on day 0 of AZD1222 vaccination. The rearrangement uses TRBV4-1 and TRBJ1-2; 8 positions agree with TRBD1. CDR3 in DNA: TGCGCCAGCAGAGGGACAGGCGGTACCAACTATGGCTACACCTTC. Amino acid sequence: CASRGTGGTNYGYTF.